This is a list of T cell receptor beta chains from one sample in a study of beta chain features in type 1 diabetes. Here immunoSEQ multiplex PCR was the method, and the copy in TCRdb shows in-frame clones only, minus some. The repertoire consists of 970,000 or so clones, with roughly 17% occurring once and the leading ten covering 0.023%. Sequences were obtained from naive CD4+ T cells from blood. These receptor sequences come from a woman in her late teens or twenties in good health. Both conserved end residues are part of each CDR3. The D gene is left open where the match is weak. Only part of the rows carry a size: once, few, many, or a class if the clone is expanded.

J,V,size,D,DNA,CDR3
TRBJ2-2,TRBV7-8,few,.,TGTGCCAGCAGCTTAGCCGGAGCCGGGGAGCTGTTTTTT,CASSLAGAGELFF
TRBJ2-2,TRBV11-2,.,.,TGTGCCAGCAGCTTAATTTCCGCAGGGTACACCGGGGAGCTGTTTTTT,CASSLISAGYTGELFF
TRBJ2-3,TRBV7-9,few,TRBD2,TGTGCCAGCAGCGCGTGGAGCGGGATCACAGATACGCAGTATTTT,CASSAWSGITDTQYF
TRBJ2-5,TRBV18,few,TRBD1,TGTGCCAGCTCACCGAACGACAGGGCGGAGACCCAGTACTTC,CASSPNDRAETQYF
TRBJ2-3,TRBV2,few,.,TGTGCCAGCTCTCGGTTCACAGATACGCAGTATTTT,CASSRFTDTQYF
TRBJ2-2,TRBV11-1,.,.,TGTGCCAGCAGCCGCGATAACACCGGGGAGCTGTTTTTT,CASSRDNTGELFF
TRBJ2-1,TRBV28,.,.,TGTGCCAGCCGACCCCGGGCCGTGGAGGACAATGAGCAGTTCTTC,CASRPRAVEDNEQFF
TRBJ2-7,TRBV7-9,.,TRBD1,TGTGCCAGCAGCTTAGCCCAGGGGGTTGGCGAGCAGTACTTC,CASSLAQGVGEQYF
TRBJ2-7,TRBV5-4,.,.,TGTGCCAGCAGCTTGCAAGGCGAGCAGTACTTC,CASSLQGEQYF
TRBJ1-2,TRBV25-1,few,.,TGTGCCAGCAGGCCCCCGGGGCCTAACTATGGCTACACCTTC,CASRPPGPNYGYTF
TRBJ2-5,TRBV4-3,few,TRBD2,TGCGCCAGCAGCCGCGCTAGCGGCTCAAGGGAGACCCAGTACTTC,CASSRASGSRETQYF
TRBJ2-7,TRBV4-2,.,.,TGTGCCAGCAGCCAAATTATCGCGGGAACGGCCCGCGTCACTTCCTACGAGCAGTACTTC,CASSQIIAGTARVTSYEQYF
TRBJ2-1,TRBV10-3,.,.,TGTGCCATCGCGCAAGGCGGGGATGAGCAGTTCTTC,CAIAQGGDEQFF
TRBJ2-3,TRBV5-8,.,.,TGTGCCAGCAGCTTTCCAGATACGCAGTATTTT,CASSFPDTQYF
TRBJ2-3,TRBV5-1,.,.,TGCGCCAGCAGCTTGGTAGGGGGAAGCACAGATACGCAGTATTTT,CASSLVGGSTDTQYF
TRBJ2-1,TRBV29-1,.,TRBD2,TGCAGCGTTGACGGGAGGGCCGACAATGAGCAGTTCTTC,CSVDGRADNEQFF
TRBJ1-4,TRBV5-1,few,.,TGCGCCAGCAGCTTGGATAACAGCGAGGGAAAACTGTTTTTT,CASSLDNSEGKLFF
TRBJ2-7,TRBV6-5,.,.,TGTGCCAGCAGTTACTCCCTGACTTACTCCTACGAGCAGTACTTC,CASSYSLTYSYEQYF
TRBJ1-1,TRBV18,.,.,TGTGCCAGCTCACCCCAGGGTGGGCTCGGCACTGAAGCTTTCTTT,CASSPQGGLGTEAFF
TRBJ1-5,TRBV6-6,few,.,TGTGCCAGCAGTTACCTCCAGGGTGGGGGCAATCAGCCCCAGCATTTT,CASSYLQGGGNQPQHF
TRBJ2-7,TRBV6-6,.,TRBD2,TGTGCCAGCAGTTACTCGACTAGCGGGAGCTACGAGCAGTACTTC,CASSYSTSGSYEQYF
TRBJ1-2,TRBV5-1,few,.,TGCGCCAGCAGCTTGGGACGGACAACTAACTATGGCTACACCTTC,CASSLGRTTNYGYTF
TRBJ1-5,TRBV7-8,.,.,TGTGCCAGCAGCTTAGCGCCCGGCAGGGGAGGGGGTCAGCCCCAGCATTTT,CASSLAPGRGGGQPQHF
TRBJ2-7,TRBV4-3,.,.,TGCGCCAGCAGCCAAGCGCCGGGGGGCGCTTATAACGAGCAGTACTTC,CASSQAPGGAYNEQYF
TRBJ2-3,TRBV18,few,.,TGTGCCAGCTCCGGGATTCTTAGCACAGATACGCAGTATTTT,CASSGILSTDTQYF
TRBJ2-1,TRBV11-2,.,.,TGTGCCAGCAGCTTATTAGGGCAGGGTACCTCCTACAATGAGCAGTTCTTC,CASSLLGQGTSYNEQFF
TRBJ2-3,TRBV7-2,few,TRBD2,TGTGCCAGCAGCCTCCCTCTAGCGGGAGTGTGGGCAGATACGCAGTATTTT,CASSLPLAGVWADTQYF
TRBJ2-1,TRBV15,.,.,TGTGCCACCAGCAACCCGTCCCTAGTAGGGGAGCAGTTCTTC,CATSNPSLVGEQFF
TRBJ2-7,TRBV10-3,.,.,TGTGCCATCTCACGTGGGGGATACGAGCAGTACTTC,CAISRGGYEQYF
TRBJ2-4,TRBV4-3,.,.,TGCGCCAGCAGCCAAGATAACAGGAACATTCAGTACTTC,CASSQDNRNIQYF
TRBJ1-3,TRBV18,.,.,TGTGCCAGCTCACCACTATCCGGGCGCTCTGGAAACACCATATATTTT,CASSPLSGRSGNTIYF
TRBJ2-5,TRBV9,.,.,TGTGCCAGCAGCCCCCGATTGGGTAAAGAGACCCAGTACTTC,CASSPRLGKETQYF
TRBJ2-4,TRBV7-2,.,.,TGTGCCAGCAGCCAGGGACTAGCCAAAAACATTCAGTACTTC,CASSQGLAKNIQYF
TRBJ2-1,TRBV5-8,.,.,TGTGCCAGCAGCCCTATGGGGGCGCGGGAGCAGTTCTTC,CASSPMGAREQFF
TRBJ1-1,TRBV5-1,few,.,TGCGCCAGCAGCCCGGGACCGTCGAACACTGAAGCTTTCTTT,CASSPGPSNTEAFF
TRBJ2-7,TRBV2,.,TRBD2,TGTGCCAGCAGCCCTGTAGCGGGAGAGGGCTACGAGCAGTACTTC,CASSPVAGEGYEQYF
TRBJ2-4,TRBV9,.,TRBD2,TGTGCCAGCAGCGAGAGCAGCGGGAGTTACATTCAGTACTTC,CASSESSGSYIQYF
TRBJ2-2,TRBV29-1,few,.,TGCAGCGTTGCAGAGGTCCAAATGGCAGGGACCGGGGAGCTGTTTTTT,CSVAEVQMAGTGELFF
TRBJ2-5,TRBV5-4,.,.,TGTGCCAGCGGTTTCCGCGACGGAGAGACCCAGTACTTC,CASGFRDGETQYF
TRBJ2-1,TRBV4-1,.,.,TGCGCCAGCAGCCAAGATCGGGGAGTCCAACCGGTGAATGAGCAGTTCTTC,CASSQDRGVQPVNEQFF
TRBJ2-4,TRBV4-3,.,TRBD2,TGCGCCAGCAGCCCGAGGGGACTAGCGGGATCCACCATTCAGTACTTC,CASSPRGLAGSTIQYF
TRBJ2-3,TRBV5-1,few,.,TGCGCCAGCAGCTTGGCACTGGGGGGAGATACGCAGTATTTT,CASSLALGGDTQYF
TRBJ1-5,TRBV27,.,.,TGTGCCAGGAGAGCCCCCCGGGGGCGGCCATTGAGCAATCAGCCCCAGCATTTT,CARRAPRGRPLSNQPQHF
TRBJ2-2,TRBV7-9,few,.,TGTGCCAGCAGCAACAAGCAAACCGCCGGGGAGCTGTTTTTT,CASSNKQTAGELFF
TRBJ2-5,TRBV5-1,.,TRBD1,TGCGCCAGCAGAAGGACAGGGAGACAAGAGACCCAGTACTTC,CASRRTGRQETQYF
TRBJ2-3,TRBV11-2,once,.,TGTGCCAGCAGCCGGGCCACAGATACGCAGTATTTT,CASSRATDTQYF
TRBJ2-5,TRBV6-5,.,.,TGTGCCAGCAGTTACTCGATTGAGGGGTCACAGACCCAGTACTTC,CASSYSIEGSQTQYF
TRBJ2-3,TRBV28,.,TRBD1,TGTGCCACCGCGACAGGGGTCACAGATACGCAGTATTTT,CATATGVTDTQYF
TRBJ2-3,TRBV29-1,.,TRBD2,TGCAGCACCCGACTAGCGGGAATCACAGATACGCAGTATTTT,CSTRLAGITDTQYF
TRBJ1-2,TRBV20-1,few,.,TGCAGTGCTAGAGTAAACGGCGGCTACACCTTC,CSARVNGGYTF
TRBJ1-1,TRBV11-2,few,.,TGTGCCAGCAGCTTAGTTCCGTCAGGGGATTGGCCTTTCTTT,CASSLVPSGDWPFF
TRBJ2-7,TRBV11-2,.,.,TGTGCCAGCAGGCAGGGGCTCCTAAACTACGAGCAGTACTTC,CASRQGLLNYEQYF
TRBJ2-1,TRBV15,few,TRBD2,TGTGCCACCAGCAGGGAAAAACTAGCGGGAGGGCCTCTAGTCCACAATGAGCAGTTCTTC,CATSREKLAGGPLVHNEQFF
TRBJ2-5,TRBV7-8,.,TRBD1,TGTGCCAGCAGTCCAATCGACGGGACAGGGGGCTCGGAGACCCAGTACTTC,CASSPIDGTGGSETQYF
TRBJ2-3,TRBV4-2,.,.,TGTGCCAGCAGCCAGTCGCAGGGTTCCAGCACAGATACGCAGTATTTT,CASSQSQGSSTDTQYF